What follows are 6 T cell receptor beta chains derived from one specimen sequenced in a study of identical twins. In TCRdb, the 5' RACE reads were re-called with MiXCR into one record per CDR3 protein. The table has some 190,000 distinct CDR3 sequences, 15% seen once; the top ten hold over 35%. These same data were also listed under a study on T cells expressing NK-cell markers.

Source material: CD8+ T cells sorted from blood. These receptors all stem from a woman under 30 in good health.

The chain has TRBV2 and TRBJ2-4; D unresolved. This CDR3 is built from 15 residues. Germline CDR1 SNHLY, CDR2 FYNNEI. V lost 6 bases and J lost 0, with 12 bases in between. This chain's CDR3 is CASSPAAVAKNIQYF. The CDR3 DNA reads as TGTGCCAGCAGCCCCGCGGCGGTAGCCAAAAACATTCAGTACTTC.

Many counts were recorded for this clonotype. This chain uses TRBV20-1 with TRBJ2-1; D not certain. CDR3 length equals 14 residues. Trimming pared 3 bases from V and 0 bases from J, leaving 9 bases between. Germline-derived CDR1 and CDR2 are DFQATT and SNEGSKA (reference sequence). CDR3 protein: CSASRWDSYNEQFF. The CDR3 DNA reads as TGCAGTGCTAGTAGGTGGGACTCCTACAATGAGCAGTTCTTC.

This clonotype was seen a few times. CDR3: CAISESILDPGSSYEQYF. For the CDR3, the DNA is TGTGCCATCAGTGAGTCGATTTTGGATCCAGGTAGCTCCTACGAGCAGTACTTC. This chain connects TRBV10-3 to TRBJ2-7; D ambiguous. V was shortened by 0 bases and J by 0 bases, with 18 bases between the two germline ends. The CDR3 sequence is 18 residues long. From germline, CDR1 is ENHRY and CDR2 SYGVKD.

This clonotype was counted a few times. Without the conserved terminal phenylalanine or tryptophan, this CDR3 likely stems from a read error. No DNA is shown, since the ends of the CDR3 on it are uncertain; the CDR3 is the one TCRdb lists. V usage is TRBV2 and J usage is TRBJ2-7; TRBD2, as called in the table, went unchecked against the DNA. The V gene's germline CDR1 is SNHLY and CDR2 FYNNEI. The CDR3 extends over 12 residues, inclusive of both ends. The CDR3: CASSTGLAGKTI.

The sample holds a few counts of this clonotype. The chain carries TRBV12-3 or TRBV12-4 and TRBJ2-7; 7 bases line up with TRBD2. The CDR3 spans 16 residues. With V trimmed by 1 base and J by 3 bases, 9 bases remained unmatched. The CDR3 is CASSLGLAEPNYEQYF. The CDR3 nucleotides are TGTGCCAGCAGTTTAGGGCTAGCGGAACCAAACTACGAGCAGTACTTC.

V is TRBV7-9 and J is TRBJ2-1; D gene uncertain. Germline CDR1 is SEHNR and CDR2 is FQNEAQ (reference sequence). V shed 2 bases and J shed 8 bases, with 7 bases lying between them. The CDR3 runs 12 residues. CDR3 region: CASSLSPDEQFF. As DNA, the CDR3 is TGTGCCAGCAGCTTAAGCCCCGATGAGCAGTTCTTC. Together with reference TRBV7-9 and TRBJ2-1, the CDR3 gives the full variable domain: DTGVSQNPRHKITKRGQNVTFRCDPISEHNRLYWYRQTLGQGPEFLTYFQNEAQLEKSRLLSDRFSAERPKGSFSTLEIQRTEQGDSAMYLCASSLSPDEQFFGPGTRLTVL.